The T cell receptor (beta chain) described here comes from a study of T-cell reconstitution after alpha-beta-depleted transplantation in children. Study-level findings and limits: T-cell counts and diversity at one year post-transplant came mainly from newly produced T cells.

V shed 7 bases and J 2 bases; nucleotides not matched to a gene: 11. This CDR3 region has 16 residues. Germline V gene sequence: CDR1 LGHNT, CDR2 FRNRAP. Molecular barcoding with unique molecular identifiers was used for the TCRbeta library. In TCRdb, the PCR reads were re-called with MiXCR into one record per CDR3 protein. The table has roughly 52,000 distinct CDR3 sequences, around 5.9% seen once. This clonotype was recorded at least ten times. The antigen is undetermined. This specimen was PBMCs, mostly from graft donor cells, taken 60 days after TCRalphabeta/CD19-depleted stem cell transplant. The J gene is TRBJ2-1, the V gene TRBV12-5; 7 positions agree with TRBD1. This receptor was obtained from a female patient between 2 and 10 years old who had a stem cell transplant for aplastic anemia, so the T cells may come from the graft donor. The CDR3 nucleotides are TGTGCTAGTGCCGTTCTTAGGGACAGCCCCTACAATGAGCAGTTCTTC. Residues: CASAVLRDSPYNEQFF.